This T cell receptor beta chain was sequenced in a study of identical twins. Study outcomes and limitations: Recombination models fit unrelated individuals' TCR alpha sharing but underestimated twins'. These conclusions were based on statistical analysis (cross-sectional, not following the same donors). One should note that invariant MAIT and iNKT cells could partly confound zero-insertion analyses.

A few counts support this clonotype. Its antigen is still unknown. TCRdb reprocessed the 5' RACE reads via MiXCR and lists one record per CDR3 protein. This table holds about 210,000 distinct CDR3 sequences, roughly a tenth found once. After removal of 3 bases from V and 6 bases from J, the junction contained 14 bases not matched to a gene. The CDR3 consists of 16 residues. Per germline, CDR1 DFQATT and CDR2 SNEGSKA (reference sequence). This clonotype was obtained from a woman aged 18-35 years in good health. The chain combines TRBV20-1 with TRBJ2-7; 10 bases align to TRBD2. The sequenced material came from memory (CD45RO+) T cells sorted from blood. CDR3 in DNA: TGCAGTGCTAGGTGGGCTAGCGGGGGTCGAAGAGGCGAGCAGTACTTC. Protein: CSARWASGGRRGEQYF.